The 18 T cell receptor beta chains below were found in one sample sequenced in a study of shared clonotypes between healthy human individuals. Only in-frame clones appear in the TCRdb table, and some are missing; sequencing was by immunoSEQ multiplex PCR. There are roughly 2 million clones in the sample; approximately 96% occur only once, and 0.13% lies in the top ten. Source material: naive CD4+ T cells sorted from blood. Described subset: CD45RA+ positively selected. These receptors were taken from a man aged 18 to 30 in good health.

This CDR3 reads CASSFSGQGWYEQYF. The CDR3 region has the DNA TGTGCCAGCAGCTTCTCGGGACAGGGGTGGTACGAGCAGTACTTC. The chain links TRBV7-4 to TRBJ2-7; 10 nucleotides align to TRBD1. From germline, CDR1 is SGHVT and CDR2 SQSDAQ. CDR3 size: 15 residues. V lost 3 bases, J lost 4 bases, and 6 bases stayed unmatched.

CDR3: CASTLLAGAHRPKNIQYF. DNA of the CDR3: TGTGCCAGCACTCTTCTAGCGGGGGCCCACCGACCCAAAAACATTCAGTACTTC. The chain uses TRBV6-4 and TRBJ2-4, with 10 bases identical to TRBD2. The CDR3 runs to 18 residues. The germline gives CDR1 MRHNA, CDR2 SNTAGT. The junction had 14 bases not matched to a gene; V was cut back by 7 bases and J by 2 bases.

The gene calls are TRBV10-3 and TRBJ1-6; a possible D gene is TRBD1 (5 bases). Trimming removed 3 bases from V and 5 bases from J, with 8 bases in between. From germline, CDR1 is ENHRY and CDR2 SYGVKD. CDR3 size: 14 residues. The DNA for the CDR3 is TGTGCCATCAGTGATGGGGGGAATAATTCACCCCTCCACTTT. This codes for CAISDGGNNSPLHF.

This chain uses TRBV10-3 with TRBJ2-5; D gene ambiguous. Trimming left V 2 bases short and J 5 bases short, with 12 bases between. The CDR3 runs to 14 residues. The germline gives CDR1 ENHRY, CDR2 SYGVKD. CDR3 sequence: CAISETMGSETQYF. CDR3 in DNA: TGTGCCATCAGTGAGACAATGGGGTCCGAGACCCAGTACTTC.

The gene calls are TRBV9 and TRBJ1-2; 7 nucleotides align to TRBD1. This CDR3 is 17 amino acids long. With 3 bases clipped from V and 3 bases from J, the junction kept 14 bases outside the gene matches. Per germline, CDR1 SGDLS and CDR2 YYNGEE. The chain's CDR3 is CASSDGDRWDRYYGYTF. The CDR3 DNA follows: TGTGCCAGCAGCGATGGTGACCGGTGGGACAGATACTATGGCTACACCTTC.

In the case of this clone: Distinct nucleotide sequences in the sample also encode this CDR3. The chain carries TRBV27 and TRBJ2-4; a possible D gene is TRBD1 (5 bases). CDR3 length: 14 residues. The V and J ends lost 6 bases and 3 bases respectively, with 12 bases between them. Germline CDR1 is MNHEY and CDR2 is SMNVEV (reference sequence). The CDR3 sequence: CASSLDSYKNIQYF. The CDR3, as DNA: TGTGCCAGCAGCCTAGACAGCTACAAAAACATTCAGTACTTC.

CDR3 in DNA: TGTGCCAGCAGCTTGGGTGGGCCGGGACAGGAGCTGACTTTC. Translating it yields CASSLGGPGQELTF. The J gene is TRBJ2-6, the V gene TRBV7-2; 8 bases match TRBD1. This CDR3 contains 14 residues. J was trimmed by 16 bases and V by 3 bases; bases with no gene match: 11. CDR1 SGHTA and CDR2 FQGNSA come from the germline V gene.

This chain connects TRBV11-2 to TRBJ1-1; D ambiguous. V was shortened by 2 bases and J by 1 base, with 5 bases between the two germline ends. The CDR3 runs to 13 residues. Per germline, CDR1 SGHAT and CDR2 FQNNGV. The CDR3 reads CASSLIRNTEAFF. CDR3 bases: TGTGCCAGCAGCTTAATTCGGAACACTGAAGCTTTCTTT.

For this clone: The same CDR3 also results from other DNA sequences found in this sample. The chain couples TRBV5-1 to TRBJ1-6, with 7 bases fitting TRBD1. Trimming at V came to 4 bases and at J to 4 bases, leaving 5 bases not matched to a gene. The CDR3 totals 15 residues. In germline, CDR1 is SGHRS, CDR2 YFSETQ. DNA for the CDR3: TGCGCCAGCAGCCTAGGGACAGAGTATAATTCACCCCTCCACTTT. Its translation: CASSLGTEYNSPLHF.

Only a few counts were recorded for this clone. The CDR3 region is CASSLQGITGELFF. Written as DNA, the CDR3 is TGTGCCAGCAGCTTACAGGGTATCACCGGGGAGCTGTTTTTT. The chain employs TRBV5-4 and TRBJ2-2; D perhaps matches TRBD1 (6 bases). V gave up 2 bases and J gave up 4 bases, with 9 bases separating them. The CDR3 sequence is 14 residues long. Germline CDR1 reads SGHNT; CDR2 reads YYREEE (reference sequence).

A note on this clone: This sample also contains other DNA sequences that code for the same CDR3. DNA of the CDR3: TGTGCCAGCAGTTTACGGGGAGGGAACTATGGCTACACCTTC. Translated, it gives CASSLRGGNYGYTF. The rearrangement links TRBV27 to TRBJ1-2; D gene uncertain. The CDR3 runs 14 residues. The V end lost 2 bases, the J end lost 2 bases, and 9 bases lay between the germline ends. Germline V gives CDR1 MNHEY, CDR2 SMNVEV (reference sequence).

This rearrangement joins TRBV7-9 to TRBJ1-1; D unclear. CDR1 and CDR2 (germline): SEHNR, FQNEAQ (reference sequence). The CDR3 has 13 residues. V dropped 5 bases and J dropped 4 bases, with 11 bases sitting between them. In DNA form, the CDR3 reads TGTGCCAGCAGCCCTCCTTCGGGCACTGAAGCTTTCTTT. Its translation: CASSPPSGTEAFF.

The chain joins TRBV19 to TRBJ1-4, with 9 bases fitting TRBD1. V lost 5 bases and J lost 7; bases outside the gene matches: 11. CDR1 is LNHDA, CDR2 SQIVND, per germline (reference sequence). The length of the CDR3 is 16 residues. The chain's CDR3 is CASSAYPQGASEKLFF. DNA of the CDR3: TGTGCCAGTAGTGCCTACCCACAGGGGGCGAGTGAAAAACTGTTTTTT.

In its sample, this clone was seen a few times. V gene TRBV7-6 combines with J gene TRBJ1-6, with 8 bases aligning to TRBD1. Germline assignment: CDR1 SGHVS and CDR2 FNYEAQ. V was pared by 7 bases and J by 7 bases, with 12 bases of the junction left unmatched. The CDR3 runs 16 residues. CDR3 residues: CASTPGQGAVNSPLHF. CDR3 nucleotide sequence: TGTGCCAGCACCCCGGGGCAGGGGGCTGTAAATTCACCCCTCCACTTT.

This rearrangement joins TRBV7-6 to TRBJ2-7; 7 bases map to TRBD2. This CDR3 is 16 amino acids long. Germline loops: CDR1 SGHVS, CDR2 FNYEAQ. The J segment lost 2 bases and the V segment lost 5 bases, leaving 12 bases of the junction unmatched. This CDR3 is CASSLVSSAGAYEQYF. CDR3 DNA: TGTGCCAGCAGCCTAGTTTCGTCGGCGGGGGCCTACGAGCAGTACTTC.

The chain links TRBV6-1 to TRBJ1-1; D not resolved. Germline CDR1 and CDR2: MNHNS and SASEGT. V dropped 4 bases and J dropped 0 bases, with 12 bases sitting between them. The CDR3 covers 15 residues. The CDR3 coding sequence is TGTGCCAGCAGTGGCCTTCGGTACGTGAACACTGAAGCTTTCTTT. It translates to CASSGLRYVNTEAFF.

A single count supports this clone. The chain links TRBV6-1 to TRBJ1-2; D not resolved. V gave up 4 bases and J gave up 0 bases, with 15 bases separating them. The CDR3 has 16 residues. CDR1 MNHNS and CDR2 SASEGT come from the germline V gene. The CDR3 region has the DNA TGTGCCAGCAGTGCAGGTGATAGGAGGACTAACTATGGCTACACCTTC. This encodes CASSAGDRRTNYGYTF.

The chain joins TRBV27 to TRBJ2-3; D is unresolved. V lost 5 bases and J 2 bases, leaving 5 bases between the germline ends. Germline V gene lookup returns CDR1 MNHEY and CDR2 SMNVEV (reference sequence). This CDR3 has 12 amino acids. DNA for the CDR3: TGTGCCAGCAGTCATTTCACAGATACGCAGTATTTT. Its protein product is CASSHFTDTQYF.